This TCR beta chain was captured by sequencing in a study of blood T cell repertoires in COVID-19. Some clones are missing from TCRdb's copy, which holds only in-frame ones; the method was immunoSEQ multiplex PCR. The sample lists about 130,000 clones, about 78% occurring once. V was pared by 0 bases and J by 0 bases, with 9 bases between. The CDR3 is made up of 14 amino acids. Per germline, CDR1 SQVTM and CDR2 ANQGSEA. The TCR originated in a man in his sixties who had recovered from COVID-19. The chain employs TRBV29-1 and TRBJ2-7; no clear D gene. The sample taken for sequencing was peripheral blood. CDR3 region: CSVEDLNSSYEQYF. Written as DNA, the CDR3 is TGCAGCGTTGAAGATCTAAACAGCTCCTACGAGCAGTACTTC.